These 18 T cell receptor beta chains originate from one sample sequenced in a study of shared clonotypes between healthy human individuals. Here immunoSEQ multiplex PCR was the method, and the copy in TCRdb shows in-frame clones only, minus some. Here the sample spans about 1.9 million clones, 80% to 95% being singletons. CD45RO-negative CD8 cells positively selected for CCR7 made up the naive population, which excluded terminally differentiated effector memory CD45RA+ cells. Sequenced: naive CD8+ T cells from PBMCs. These receptors were taken from a man in his late teens or twenties in good health. Some clones in this sample may be carry-over from other donors' samples.

This chain links TRBV28 with TRBJ1-1; D not certain. The CDR3 runs 12 residues. The germline CDR1 and CDR2 sequences are MDHEN and SYDVKM. Trimming cost V 5 bases and J 5 bases, with 9 bases left between them. The CDR3 is CASSPWVTEAFF. CDR3 sequence (DNA): TGTGCCAGCAGTCCCTGGGTGACTGAAGCTTTCTTT.

This sequence joins TRBV7-9 and TRBJ2-7; possible D gene TRBD1, 5 bases. CDR3 length: 16 residues. Trimming shortened V by 5 bases and J by 2 bases, and 19 bases separated the two germline ends. Germline CDR1 reads SEHNR; CDR2 reads FQNEAQ (reference sequence). The CDR3 reads CASSPWSRDSAYEQYF. In DNA, the CDR3 is TGTGCCAGCAGCCCGTGGTCAAGAGACAGCGCCTACGAGCAGTACTTC.

This chain links TRBV6-5 with TRBJ1-4; 7 bases map to TRBD1. CDR1 MNHEY and CDR2 SVGAGI come from the germline V gene. This CDR3 has 14 amino acids. After removal of 4 bases from V and 3 bases from J, the junction contained 2 bases not matched to a gene. In DNA, the CDR3 is TGTGCCAGCAGTTGGGACAGCTCTAATGAAAAACTGTTTTTT. Translating it yields CASSWDSSNEKLFF.

The rearrangement joins TRBV14 to TRBJ1-1; D uncertain. The CDR3 has 13 amino acids. The V and J ends lost 3 bases and 1 base respectively, with 6 bases between them. Germline V CDR1 and CDR2: SGHDN, FVKESK. The CDR3 nucleotides read TGTGCCAGCAGCCAGTTAAGGAACACTGAAGCTTTCTTT. Translating it yields CASSQLRNTEAFF.

The chain couples TRBV6-1 to TRBJ1-5, with TRBD1 as a possible D gene (5 bases). With 7 bases removed from V and 0 bases from J, the gap between germline ends came to 13 bases. CDR1 is MNHNS, CDR2 SASEGT, per germline. This CDR3 has 15 residues. The CDR3 loop reads CASIWGEYSNQPQHF. The CDR3 region has the DNA TGTGCCAGCATTTGGGGCGAGTATAGCAATCAGCCCCAGCATTTT.

As to this clone: Other DNA sequences in this specimen translate into the identical CDR3. The chain couples TRBV9 to TRBJ2-7; 8 nucleotides match TRBD1. Germline CDR1 and CDR2: SGDLS and YYNGEE. The trim removed 2 bases at V and 2 bases at J, leaving 3 bases unmatched. CDR3 size: 14 residues. The CDR3 reads CASSVDRGPYEQYF. CDR3 in DNA: TGTGCCAGCAGCGTTGACAGGGGCCCCTACGAGCAGTACTTC.

The chain links TRBV7-6 to TRBJ2-2; 8 bases are a match to TRBD1. Trimming removed 5 bases from V and 11 bases from J; junction bases left unmatched: 13. Germline V gene data show CDR1 as SGHVS and CDR2 as FNYEAQ. The CDR3 consists of 15 residues. CDR3 region: CASSPRTGSWVELFF. The CDR3, as DNA: TGTGCCAGCAGCCCCCGGACAGGGTCATGGGTCGAGCTGTTTTTT.

The V call is TRBV14, the J call TRBJ1-1; TRBD1 might be the D (6 bases). V was trimmed by 5 bases and J by 0 bases, leaving 13 bases between them. This CDR3 spans 15 amino acids. The germline V gene has CDR1 SGHDN and CDR2 FVKESK. The CDR3 spells CASSRHRVMNTEAFF. CDR3 in DNA: TGTGCCAGCAGCAGGCACAGGGTTATGAACACTGAAGCTTTCTTT.

The sample holds a few counts of this clone. Other DNA sequences from this sample encode an identical CDR3 as well. The chain uses TRBV6-5 and TRBJ1-1, with unresolved D. Germline V gene sequence: CDR1 MNHEY, CDR2 SVGAGI. V was clipped by 0 bases and J by 1 base, with 3 bases between them. The CDR3 has 13 amino acids. The CDR3 protein is CASSYSRNTEAFF. The DNA of the CDR3 is TGTGCCAGCAGTTACTCAAGGAACACTGAAGCTTTCTTT.

The table lists this clone with a count of one. The chain couples TRBV10-3 to TRBJ2-3; perhaps TRBD1 as D (5 bases). The CDR3 spans 14 residues. Trimming shortened V by 3 bases and J by 6 bases, and 13 bases separated the two germline ends. Germline CDR1 and CDR2: ENHRY and SYGVKD. This CDR3 reads CAISDTLPGDTQYF. The CDR3 DNA reads as TGTGCCATCAGTGACACTCTTCCAGGGGATACGCAGTATTTT.

The rearrangement links TRBV15 to TRBJ2-1, with 8 bases aligning to TRBD1. The ends lost 3 bases at V and 9 bases at J; junction bases unmatched: 13. The CDR3 sequence is 16 residues long. Germline values: CDR1 LNHNV, CDR2 YYDKDF (reference sequence). Here the CDR3 DNA reads TGTGCCACCAGCAGGCGTACGCCGGGACAGGACCTTGAGCAGTTCTTC. It specifies CATSRRTPGQDLEQFF.

V usage is TRBV9 and J usage is TRBJ2-5; D not resolved. CDR1 is SGDLS, CDR2 YYNGEE, per germline. The CDR3 has 16 residues. The V and J ends lost 0 bases and 4 bases respectively, with 16 bases between them. The CDR3 loop is CASSVAAGYVRETQYF. Written as DNA, the CDR3 is TGTGCCAGCAGCGTAGCGGCTGGGTATGTGCGAGAGACCCAGTACTTC.

The chain employs TRBV5-6 and TRBJ2-7; D possibly corresponds to TRBD2 (5 bases). V was pared by 0 bases and J by 5 bases, with 12 bases between. Germline V gene lookup returns CDR1 SGHDT and CDR2 YYEEEE. The CDR3 is made up of 14 amino acids. CDR3 sequence reads: CASSLAPGWHEQYF. The CDR3 DNA follows: TGTGCCAGCAGCTTGGCCCCGGGGTGGCACGAGCAGTACTTC. The whole variable domain, filled in from reference TRBV5-6 and TRBJ2-7, reads DAGVTQSPTHLIKTRGQQVTLRCSPKSGHDTVSWYQQALGQGPQFIFQYYEEEERQRGNFPDRFSGHQFPNYSSELNVNALLLGDSALYLCASSLAPGWHEQYFGPGTRLTVT.

V and J are TRBV4-2 and TRBJ2-7; 9 bases map to TRBD2. Germline V gene sequence: CDR1 LGHNA, CDR2 YNFKEQ. V gave up 1 base and J gave up 4 bases; unmatched junction bases: 5. This CDR3 is 15 amino acids long. The CDR3 coding sequence is TGTGCCAGCAGCCAAGTGATAGCGGGAGAGTACGAGCAGTACTTC. This translates into CASSQVIAGEYEQYF.

The table lists this clone with a count of one. V usage is TRBV5-4 and J usage is TRBJ2-7, with 8 bases fitting TRBD1. Trimming cost V 4 bases and J 0 bases; bases outside gene matches: 9. The germline V gene has CDR1 SGHNT and CDR2 YYREEE (reference sequence). The CDR3 covers 16 residues. The DNA of the CDR3 is TGTGCCAGCAGCAACCATGCAGGGGGCGCCTCCTACGAGCAGTACTTC. Translation gives CASSNHAGGASYEQYF.

DNA of the CDR3: TGTGCCAGCAGCTTGGTTCCGGGCGGAAACACCATATATTTT. Protein sequence: CASSLVPGGNTIYF. J is TRBJ1-3 and V is TRBV5-4; D gene ambiguous. Trimming took off 0 bases at V and 4 bases at J, with 8 bases between the two ends. The CDR3 runs 14 residues. CDR1 and CDR2 (germline): SGHNT, YYREEE (reference sequence).

The chain is built from TRBV9 and TRBJ2-3, with 9 bases that match TRBD1. The germline CDR1 and CDR2 sequences are SGDLS and YYNGEE. The CDR3 is 16 residues long. The V segment lost 3 bases and the J segment 2 bases; nucleotides outside the gene matches: 7. This CDR3 reads CASSETGGRLTDTQYF. CDR3 DNA: TGTGCCAGCAGCGAAACAGGGGGCCGTCTCACAGATACGCAGTATTTT.

The chain combines TRBV27 with TRBJ2-3, with 8 bases fitting TRBD2. The CDR3 runs to 16 residues. V lost 6 bases to trimming and J lost 2 bases; unmatched junction nucleotides: 10. From germline, CDR1 is MNHEY and CDR2 SMNVEV (reference sequence). CDR3 loop: CASRNFREGDTDTQYF. As DNA, the CDR3 is TGTGCCAGCAGAAACTTTCGGGAGGGGGACACAGATACGCAGTATTTT.